What follows describes a single T cell receptor beta chain. What it binds is unknown. These data come from a study of identical twins. The germline gives CDR1 MNHEY, CDR2 SVGAGI. The CDR3 runs to 17 residues. Between the trimmed V and J ends, which lost 0 bases and 6 bases, there was a span of 19 bases. cDNA molecules carried unique molecular identifiers, and template switching added a universal primer site. TCRdb re-derived calls from the 5' RACE reads in MiXCR, one entry per CDR3 protein. The repertoire holds around 1.7 million distinct CDR3 sequences, with more than 30% as singletons. Study findings and constraints: There was an excess of low generation probability in the out-of-frame alpha sequences that twins shared. Models predicted less out-of-frame TCR alpha sharing in monozygotic twins than was found.

Among all donors, each was a healthy Caucasian. The specimen sequenced was cord blood. V and J are TRBV6-5 and TRBJ2-3; tentatively, D is TRBD2 (6 bases). This sequence originates from a newborn girl in good health. In DNA form, the CDR3 reads TGTGCCAGCAGTTACTCCTTTTCGGGAGAAGGGTGGGATACGCAGTATTTT. Translating it yields CASSYSFSGEGWDTQYF.